This T cell receptor beta chain came from a study of cytomegalovirus exposure and HLA in healthy donors. Produced via immunoSEQ multiplex PCR; TCRdb's table is partial and in-frame only. The table records about 65,000 clones, approximately 94% of them present only once. Study-level results: Associated with cytomegalovirus, according to the listing, were 150 to 200 TCR beta chains.

Germline CDR1 reads SEHNR; CDR2 reads FQNEAQ (reference sequence). CDR3 length: 13 amino acids. V was pared by 5 bases and J by 7 bases, with 14 bases between. This clone showed up just once. Its antigen is still unknown. The receptor's source is a man younger than 35 in good health and CMV-seropositive. The chain links TRBV7-9 to TRBJ2-5, with TRBD2 as a possible D gene (5 bases). The source material was PBMCs. CDR3 coding DNA: TGTGCCAGCAGCACCGCTCAGGCGGGGACCCAGTACTTC. Protein product: CASSTAQAGTQYF. Based on the CDR3 plus reference TRBV7-9 and TRBJ2-5, the full variable domain is DTGVSQNPRHKITKRGQNVTFRCDPISEHNRLYWYRQTLGQGPEFLTYFQNEAQLEKSRLLSDRFSAERPKGSFSTLEIQRTEQGDSAMYLCASSTAQAGTQYFGPGTRLLVL.